One sample yielded the 15 T cell receptor beta chains listed below, sequenced in a study of neurological immune-mediated disorders. A single record per CDR3 protein comes from TCRdb applying MiXCR to the 5' RACE reads. The table includes fewer than 20,000 distinct CDR3 sequences, roughly 9% detected once. The sample comprised CD8+ T cells from blood. These receptors all stem from a man aged 45 to 65 in good health.

This clonotype was observed many times. The chain links TRBV28 to TRBJ1-6; TRBD1 matches 7 bases. V shed 6 bases and J 3 bases; nucleotides not matched to a gene: 11. Germline CDR1 is MDHEN and CDR2 is SYDVKM. The CDR3 consists of 17 residues. Written as DNA, the CDR3 is TGTGCCAGCAGCGCCACAGGGGAGATCGTCTATAATTCACCCCTCCACTTT. Encoded protein: CASSATGEIVYNSPLHF.

This clonotype has a count of ten or more. The gene calls are TRBV29-1 and TRBJ2-7; 8 nucleotides match TRBD2. Germline-derived CDR1 and CDR2 are SQVTM and ANQGSEA. The V gene end was trimmed by 2 bases and the J gene end by 4 bases; junction bases not matched to a gene: 10. The CDR3 is 15 residues long. CDR3 DNA sequence: TGCAGCGTTGAAACCACGAGCGGGGGCCTTTACGAGCAGTACTTC. The encoded protein is CSVETTSGGLYEQYF.

Ten or more counts support this clonotype. The chain recombines TRBV3-1 with TRBJ2-1; D remains unclear. Germline CDR1 LGHDT, CDR2 YNNKEL (reference sequence). The V gene lost 3 bases and the J gene lost 8 bases, with 11 bases spanning the gap. The CDR3 sequence is 13 residues long. CDR3 sequence (DNA): TGTGCCAGCAGCCAGGAACACAAACATGAGCAGTTCTTC. This translates into CASSQEHKHEQFF.

This clonotype was counted many times. The chain employs TRBV5-1 and TRBJ2-2; TRBD2 might be the D (5 bases). CDR3 length: 13 amino acids. V was clipped by 3 bases and J by 7 bases, with 10 bases between them. Germline CDR1 is SGHRS and CDR2 is YFSETQ. The CDR3 sequence: CASSWTGIGELFF. DNA for the CDR3: TGCGCCAGCAGCTGGACGGGGATCGGGGAGCTGTTTTTT.

This clonotype was detected ten times or more. This chain links TRBV4-1 with TRBJ2-2, with 9 positions matching TRBD1. Trimming at V came to 4 bases and at J to 1 base, leaving 7 bases not matched to a gene. CDR1 and CDR2 (germline): MGHRA, YSYEKL. There are 17 residues in the CDR3. CDR3 nucleotide sequence: TGCGCCAGCAGCCTAACAAACAGGGGGCGGAACACCGGGGAGCTGTTTTTT. It codes for CASSLTNRGRNTGELFF.

This clonotype came up many times. The chain is built from TRBV14 and TRBJ2-1, with 11 bases aligning to TRBD2. This CDR3 is 15 amino acids long. Germline V lookup: CDR1 SGHDN, CDR2 FVKESK. J gave up 4 bases and V 2 bases, and 1 base lay outside the gene matches. The CDR3, as DNA: TGTGCCAGCAGCCAACTAGCGGGAGGTTACAATGAGCAGTTCTTC. Its translation is CASSQLAGGYNEQFF.

By share, this clonotype ranks as medium-sized. V gene TRBV4-3 combines with J gene TRBJ2-1; 9 bases are shared with TRBD2. V lost 0 bases and J lost 0; bases outside the gene matches: 0. The V gene's germline CDR1 is LGHNA and CDR2 YSLEER. This CDR3 has 16 amino acids. CDR3 amino acids: CASSQDSGSSYNEQFF. CDR3 DNA sequence: TGCGCCAGCAGCCAAGATAGCGGGAGCTCCTACAATGAGCAGTTCTTC.

This clonotype has just a few counts. The chain couples TRBV7-6 to TRBJ2-3, with 13 bases lining up with TRBD2. V dropped 5 bases and J dropped 4; count of bases not matched to a gene: 6. The CDR3 spans 16 residues. The germline CDR1 and CDR2 sequences are SGHVS and FNYEAQ. CDR3 residues: CASSPRLAGGSDTQYF. The DNA of the CDR3 is TGTGCCAGCAGCCCTCGACTAGCGGGAGGTTCAGATACGCAGTATTTT.

This clonotype has a count of ten or more. This chain joins TRBV28 and TRBJ1-5; D is possibly TRBD1 (5 bases). V was clipped by 4 bases and J by 0 bases, with 7 bases between them. CDR3 length: 14 amino acids. Germline loops: CDR1 MDHEN, CDR2 SYDVKM. The CDR3 loop is CASSSDISNQPQHF. As DNA, the CDR3 is TGTGCCAGCAGTTCGGACATTAGCAATCAGCCCCAGCATTTT.

This clonotype was counted ten times or more. The chain links TRBV7-2 to TRBJ1-2; D gene ambiguous. There are 15 residues in the CDR3. Germline V gene sequence: CDR1 SGHTA, CDR2 FQGNSA. V lost 3 bases, J lost 4 bases, and 15 bases lay in between. CDR3: CASSFLPDIVYGYTF. Here the CDR3 DNA reads TGTGCCAGCAGCTTCCTCCCTGATATAGTCTATGGCTACACCTTC.

This clonotype was seen at least ten times. The gene calls are TRBV5-1 and TRBJ2-5, with D possibly TRBD2 on 5 matching bases. CDR1 SGHRS and CDR2 YFSETQ come from the germline V gene. The CDR3 has 15 residues. Trimming took 0 bases from V and 4 from J, leaving 13 bases between them. The CDR3 DNA reads as TGCGCCAGCAGCTTGGCCCCCCCCAGCGGAGAGACCCAGTACTTC. As protein: CASSLAPPSGETQYF.

In its sample, this clonotype is medium-sized. This chain uses TRBV7-6 with TRBJ2-1; TRBD2 might be the D (5 bases). Germline lookup yields CDR1 SGHVS and CDR2 FNYEAQ. The CDR3 contains 17 residues. V lost 2 bases to trimming and J lost 5 bases, with 19 bases between them. The CDR3 sequence is CASSLHLGFPGNNEQFF. The CDR3 nucleotides read TGTGCCAGCAGCTTACATCTCGGCTTCCCGGGAAACAATGAGCAGTTCTTC.

The table lists this clonotype with many counts. The rearrangement joins TRBV11-2 to TRBJ2-1, with D uncertain. This CDR3 comprises 15 residues. V was pared by 7 bases and J by 6 bases, with 19 bases between. Per germline, CDR1 SGHAT and CDR2 FQNNGV. This CDR3 reads CASTPRPISLNEQFF. Here the CDR3 DNA reads TGTGCCAGCACCCCCCGTCCGATTTCCCTCAATGAGCAGTTCTTC.

This clonotype was seen repeatedly, ten times or more. The gene calls are TRBV4-3 and TRBJ1-4; D gene unclear. The CDR3 totals 14 residues. Germline V gene data show CDR1 as LGHNA and CDR2 as YSLEER. Trimming took 1 base from V and 6 from J, leaving 9 bases between them. DNA of the CDR3: TGCGCCAGCAGCCAAGGGGTTCAGTATGAAAAACTGTTTTTT. Translation: CASSQGVQYEKLFF.

This clonotype was recorded at least ten times. CDR3 nucleotide sequence: TGCAGTGCTAGCGGCGGCGGGAGGGCCTTGGATGAGCAGTTCTTC. Translating gives CSASGGGRALDEQFF. This chain connects TRBV20-1 to TRBJ2-1, with TRBD2 matching 9 bases. From germline, CDR1 is DFQATT and CDR2 SNEGSKA (reference sequence). The CDR3 is made up of 15 amino acids. Trimming cost V 3 bases and J 8 bases; bases outside gene matches: 11.